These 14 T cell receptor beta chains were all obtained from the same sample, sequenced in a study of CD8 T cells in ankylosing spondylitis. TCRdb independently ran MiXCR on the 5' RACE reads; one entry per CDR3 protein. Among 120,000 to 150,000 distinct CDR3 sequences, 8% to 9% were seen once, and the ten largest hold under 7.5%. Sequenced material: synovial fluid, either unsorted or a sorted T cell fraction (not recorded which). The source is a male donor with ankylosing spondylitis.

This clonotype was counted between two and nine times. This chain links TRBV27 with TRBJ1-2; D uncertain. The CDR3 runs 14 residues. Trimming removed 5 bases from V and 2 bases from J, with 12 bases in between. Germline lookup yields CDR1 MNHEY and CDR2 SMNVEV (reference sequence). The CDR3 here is CASSPLDKNYGYTF. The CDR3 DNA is TGTGCCAGCAGTCCATTAGACAAGAACTATGGCTACACCTTC.

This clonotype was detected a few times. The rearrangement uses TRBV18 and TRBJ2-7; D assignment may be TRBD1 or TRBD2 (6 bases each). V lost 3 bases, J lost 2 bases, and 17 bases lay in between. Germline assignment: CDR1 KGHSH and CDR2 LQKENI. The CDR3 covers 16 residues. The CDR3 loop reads CASSPQRGVITYEQYF. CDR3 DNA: TGTGCCAGCTCACCCCAGAGGGGGGTTATCACCTACGAGCAGTACTTC.

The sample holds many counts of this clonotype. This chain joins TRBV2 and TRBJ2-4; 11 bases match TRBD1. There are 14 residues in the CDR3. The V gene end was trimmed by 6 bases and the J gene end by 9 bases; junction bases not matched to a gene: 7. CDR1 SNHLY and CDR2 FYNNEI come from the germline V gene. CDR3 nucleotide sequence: TGTGCCAGCAGAGTCGGGACAGGGGGTGGCATTCAGTACTTC. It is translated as CASRVGTGGGIQYF.

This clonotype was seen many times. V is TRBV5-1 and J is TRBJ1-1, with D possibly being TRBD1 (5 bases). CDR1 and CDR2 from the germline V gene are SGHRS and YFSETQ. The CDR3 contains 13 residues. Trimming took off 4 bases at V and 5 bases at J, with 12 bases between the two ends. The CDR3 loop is CASSPGPKTEAFF. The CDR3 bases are TGCGCCAGCAGCCCGGGACCGAAGACTGAAGCTTTCTTT.

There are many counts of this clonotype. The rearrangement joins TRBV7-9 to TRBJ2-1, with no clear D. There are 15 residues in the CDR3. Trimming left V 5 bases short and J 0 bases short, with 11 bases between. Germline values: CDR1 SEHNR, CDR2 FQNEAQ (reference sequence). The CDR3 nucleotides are TGTGCCAGCAGCATCTGGTTGGGCTCCTACAATGAGCAGTTCTTC. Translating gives CASSIWLGSYNEQFF.

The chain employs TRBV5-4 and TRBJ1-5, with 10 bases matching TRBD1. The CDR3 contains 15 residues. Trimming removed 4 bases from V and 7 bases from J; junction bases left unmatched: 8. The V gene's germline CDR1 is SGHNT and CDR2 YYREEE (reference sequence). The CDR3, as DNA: TGTGCCAGCAGCGCCGGGACAGGGGTAGGCCAGCCCCAGCATTTT. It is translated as CASSAGTGVGQPQHF.

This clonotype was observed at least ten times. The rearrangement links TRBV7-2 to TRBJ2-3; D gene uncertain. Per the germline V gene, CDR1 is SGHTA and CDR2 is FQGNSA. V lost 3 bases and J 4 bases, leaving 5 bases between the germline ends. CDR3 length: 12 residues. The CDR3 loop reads CASSFSADTQYF. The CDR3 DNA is TGTGCCAGCAGCTTCTCGGCAGATACGCAGTATTTT.

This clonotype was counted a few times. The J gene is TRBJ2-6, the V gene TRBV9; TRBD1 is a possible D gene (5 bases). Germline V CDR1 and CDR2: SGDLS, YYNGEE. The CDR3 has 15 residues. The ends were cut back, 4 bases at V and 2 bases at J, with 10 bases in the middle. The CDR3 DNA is TGTGCCAGCAGCACTCAAGGGGCTGGGGCCAACGTCCTGACTTTC. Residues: CASSTQGAGANVLTF.

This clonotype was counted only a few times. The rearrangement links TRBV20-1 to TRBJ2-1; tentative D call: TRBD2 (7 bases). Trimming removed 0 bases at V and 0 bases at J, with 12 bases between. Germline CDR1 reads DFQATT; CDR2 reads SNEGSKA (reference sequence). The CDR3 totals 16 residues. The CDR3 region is CSAREAGASSYNEQFF. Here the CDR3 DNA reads TGCAGTGCTAGAGAGGCGGGGGCCAGCTCCTACAATGAGCAGTTCTTC.

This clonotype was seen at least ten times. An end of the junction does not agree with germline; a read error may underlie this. The CDR3 DNA reads as TGTGCTAGCAGCTCAACTTCGAACAATGAGCAGTTCTTC. Its protein product is CASSSTSNNEQFF. The chain has TRBV7-7 and TRBJ2-1; no definite D call. The CDR3 has 13 amino acids. Germline assignment: CDR1 SSHAT and CDR2 FNYEAQ (reference sequence).

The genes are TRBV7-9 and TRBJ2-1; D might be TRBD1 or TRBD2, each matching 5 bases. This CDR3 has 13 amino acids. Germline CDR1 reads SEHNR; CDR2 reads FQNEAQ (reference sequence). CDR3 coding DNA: TGTGCTCCGGGGCCCATGACCTACAATGAGCAGTTCTTC. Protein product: CAPGPMTYNEQFF.

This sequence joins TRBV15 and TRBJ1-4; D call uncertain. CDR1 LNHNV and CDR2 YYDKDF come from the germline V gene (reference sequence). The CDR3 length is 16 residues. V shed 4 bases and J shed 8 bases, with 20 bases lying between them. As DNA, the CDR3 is TGTGCCACCAGCAATCCCTCGGTCGCCGTTCGGGAAAAACTGTTTTTT. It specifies CATSNPSVAVREKLFF.

CDR3 in DNA: TGTGCCAGCAGTTTATCGGGGTCTTACTATGGCTACACCTTC. Protein: CASSLSGSYYGYTF. The chain couples TRBV27 to TRBJ1-2; no definite D call. This CDR3 has 14 amino acids. CDR1 and CDR2 (germline): MNHEY, SMNVEV (reference sequence). The germline V and J ends were trimmed by 0 bases and 3 bases, with 8 bases remaining between them.

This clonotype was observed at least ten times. The CDR3 nucleotides read TGCGCCAGCAGGCCCTCAGAGGGCTCCGGGGAGCTGTTTTTT. This translates into CASRPSEGSGELFF. The chain carries TRBV5-1 and TRBJ2-2; perhaps TRBD2 as D (5 bases). CDR3 size: 14 residues. Looked up from germline, CDR1 is SGHRS and CDR2 is YFSETQ. V was clipped by 5 bases and J by 6 bases, with 14 bases between them.